What follows are 18 T cell receptor beta chains derived from one specimen sequenced in a study of blood T cell repertoires in COVID-19. The method was immunoSEQ multiplex PCR; TCRdb's version includes in-frame clones alone and lacks a portion of them. The data contain 350,000 or so clones, around 90% of them singletons. Sequencing used peripheral blood. The receptors were gathered from a woman aged 55-75 years with COVID-19, enrolled during active disease.

This clone appeared once. This sequence joins TRBV27 and TRBJ2-3; 10 nucleotides match TRBD1. This CDR3 comprises 15 residues. Germline CDR1 is MNHEY and CDR2 is SMNVEV (reference sequence). V lost 2 bases to trimming and J lost 4 bases; unmatched junction nucleotides: 3. CDR3 sequence (DNA): TGTGCCAGCAGTTTAAGACAGGGGGCTGCAGATACGCAGTATTTT. This gives the protein CASSLRQGAADTQYF.

This chain uses TRBV19 with TRBJ1-1, with D perhaps TRBD1 (6 bases). Trimming removed 7 bases from V and 5 bases from J, with 17 bases in between. CDR1 and CDR2 from the germline V gene are LNHDA and SQIVND (reference sequence). The CDR3 extends over 14 amino acids. CDR3 nucleotide sequence: TGTGCCAGTAAGGGGGGGGGAAGTCAAACTGAAGCTTTCTTT. It encodes CASKGGGSQTEAFF.

The V gene is TRBV5-8, the J gene TRBJ1-2, with D hard to call. Between the trimmed V and J ends, which lost 4 bases and 4 bases, there was a span of 14 bases. Germline CDR1 reads SGHTS; CDR2 reads YDEGEE. The CDR3 extends over 14 amino acids. The CDR3 DNA reads TGTGCCAGCAGCAGAGGAAGAGGGATCTATGGCTACACCTTC. This gives the protein CASSRGRGIYGYTF.

This rearrangement joins TRBV4-1 to TRBJ1-1; no firm D call. The ends were cut back, 1 base at V and 1 base at J, with 7 bases in the middle. This CDR3 has 14 residues. Germline CDR1 and CDR2: MGHRA and YSYEKL. The CDR3 region has the DNA TGCGCCAGCAGCCAAGTAATGGCGAACACTGAAGCTTTCTTT. This sequence encodes CASSQVMANTEAFF.

This clone has just one count. The chain employs TRBV6-5 and TRBJ2-1, with D perhaps TRBD1 (5 bases). Germline V gene data show CDR1 as MNHEY and CDR2 as SVGAGI. The CDR3 is made up of 14 amino acids. V dropped 2 bases and J dropped 8 bases, with 13 bases sitting between them. The DNA of the CDR3 is TGTGCCAGCAGTTACGAGGAAAGGGGCCATGAGCAGTTCTTC. It translates to CASSYEERGHEQFF.

This sequence joins TRBV9 and TRBJ1-2; 10 bases are a match to TRBD1. CDR3 length equals 16 residues. Germline lookup yields CDR1 SGDLS and CDR2 YYNGEE. Unmatched junction bases numbered 6, after V lost 0 bases and J lost 4 bases. The CDR3 DNA is TGTGCCAGCAGCGTAGAGGACAGGGGGGCCCCCTATGGCTACACCTTC. Amino acid sequence: CASSVEDRGAPYGYTF.

The chain is built from TRBV9 and TRBJ1-3; the match to TRBD1 covers 7 bases. This CDR3 has 16 residues. With V trimmed by 3 bases and J by 2 bases, 8 bases remained unmatched. In germline, CDR1 is SGDLS, CDR2 YYNGEE. The CDR3 region is CASSAVTGFTGNTIYF. The CDR3 region has the DNA TGTGCCAGCAGCGCTGTGACAGGGTTCACTGGAAACACCATATATTTT.

The rearrangement links TRBV6-5 to TRBJ1-5; D remains ambiguous. The CDR3 extends over 15 amino acids. CDR1 is MNHEY and CDR2 is SVGAGI in the germline V gene. V was cut by 6 bases and J by 5 bases, with 17 bases left in between. The CDR3 here is CASRKKVRDHQPQHF. The CDR3 bases are TGTGCCAGCAGGAAAAAGGTCCGGGATCATCAGCCCCAGCATTTT.

This clone occurred once. The J gene is TRBJ1-6, the V gene TRBV7-9; 9 nucleotides agree with TRBD1. The J segment lost 9 bases and the V segment lost 5 bases, leaving 8 bases of the junction unmatched. CDR1 and CDR2 (germline): SEHNR, FQNEAQ (reference sequence). This CDR3 is built from 15 residues. CDR3 residues: CASSHWTGEGSPLHF. CDR3 nucleotide sequence: TGTGCCAGCAGCCATTGGACAGGGGAAGGTTCACCCCTCCACTTT.

In its sample, this clone was seen once. The rearrangement links TRBV9 to TRBJ1-6; D is perhaps TRBD1 (6 bases). Trimming took off 3 bases at V and 0 bases at J, with 13 bases between the two ends. The length of the CDR3 is 17 residues. Germline V CDR1 and CDR2: SGDLS, YYNGEE. DNA for the CDR3: TGTGCCAGCAGCGCAGGCGGGGGCTACTCCTATAATTCACCCCTCCACTTT. This codes for CASSAGGGYSYNSPLHF.

The chain couples TRBV19 to TRBJ1-2; 11 bases fit TRBD1. Germline V lookup: CDR1 LNHDA, CDR2 SQIVND (reference sequence). This CDR3 contains 17 residues. The V and J ends lost 4 bases and 2 bases, in that order; junction bases with no gene match: 9. The CDR3 loop reads CASSTLDRGRGNYGYTF. The CDR3, as DNA: TGTGCCAGTAGTACCCTGGACAGGGGGCGAGGGAACTATGGCTACACCTTC.

V gene TRBV10-3 combines with J gene TRBJ1-6; TRBD1 matches at 8 bases. This CDR3 contains 13 residues. The V gene's germline CDR1 is ENHRY and CDR2 SYGVKD. J gave up 9 bases and V 3 bases, and 1 base lay outside the gene matches. CDR3 DNA: TGTGCCATCAGTGATGACAGGGGTTCACCCCTCCACTTT. Encoded protein: CAISDDRGSPLHF.

This chain joins TRBV28 and TRBJ1-4, with 7 bases identical to TRBD1. The CDR3 is made up of 16 amino acids. CDR1 is MDHEN and CDR2 is SYDVKM in the germline V gene. V gave up 6 bases and J gave up 6 bases; unmatched junction bases: 13. This CDR3 reads CASSGSPTGEDEKLFF. In DNA form, the CDR3 reads TGTGCCAGCAGCGGTAGTCCTACAGGGGAGGATGAAAAACTGTTTTTT. Full variable domain (missing parts from reference TRBV28 and TRBJ1-4): DVKVTQSSRYLVKRTGEKVFLECVQDMDHENMFWYRQDPGLGLRLIYFSYDVKMKEKGDIPEGYSVSREKKERFSLILESASTNQTSMYLCASSGSPTGEDEKLFFGSGTQLSVL.

The gene calls are TRBV6-5 and TRBJ2-3, with D possibly matching TRBD2 (6 bases). The CDR3 extends over 15 amino acids. Per germline, CDR1 MNHEY and CDR2 SVGAGI. The V end was cut by 5 bases, the J end by 6 bases, with 18 bases between. The CDR3 region has the DNA TGTGCCAGCAGTACCACGAGTGGGGGGTTTGATACGCAGTATTTT. Protein product: CASSTTSGGFDTQYF.

The V call is TRBV15, the J call TRBJ1-2; no definite D call. The ends were cut back, 0 bases at V and 8 bases at J, with 7 bases in the middle. Looked up from germline, CDR1 is LNHNV and CDR2 is YYDKDF (reference sequence). The CDR3 consists of 12 residues. The DNA of the CDR3 is TGTGCCACCAGCAGAGATGGAGGGGGCTACACCTTC. Translation: CATSRDGGGYTF. Filled out from reference TRBV15 and TRBJ1-2, the complete variable domain reads DAMVIQNPRYQVTQFGKPVTLSCSQTLNHNVMYWYQQKSSQAPKLLFHYYDKDFNNEADTPDNFQSRRPNTSFCFLDIRSPGLGDTAMYLCATSRDGGGYTFGSGTRLTVV.

This rearrangement joins TRBV30 to TRBJ2-1, with 8 bases lining up with TRBD2. This CDR3 contains 14 residues. V shed 2 bases and J 4 bases; nucleotides not matched to a gene: 4. Germline V gene sequence: CDR1 GTSNPN, CDR2 SVGIG (reference sequence). CDR3: CAWSSSGGYNEQFF. In DNA form, the CDR3 reads TGTGCCTGGAGTTCCAGCGGGGGATACAATGAGCAGTTCTTC. The whole variable domain, remainder taken from reference TRBV30 and TRBJ2-1, is SQTIHQWPATLVQPVGSPLSLECTVEGTSNPNLYWYRQAAGRGLQLLFYSVGIGQISSEVPQNLSASRPQDRQFILSSKKLLLSDSGFYLCAWSSSGGYNEQFFGPGTRLTVL.

Only one count was recorded for this clone. J is TRBJ2-1 and V is TRBV5-1; possible D gene TRBD1, 6 bases. Germline CDR1 is SGHRS and CDR2 is YFSETQ. The CDR3 spans 12 residues. V was pared by 4 bases and J by 8 bases, with 10 bases between. The CDR3 DNA is TGCGCCAGCAGCCTACAGGGCCATGAGCAGTTCTTC. Translating gives CASSLQGHEQFF.

The chain recombines TRBV10-1 with TRBJ1-2; 8 bases are a match to TRBD1. Germline lookup yields CDR1 WNHNN and CDR2 SYGVQD (reference sequence). V lost 6 bases, J lost 4 bases, and 7 bases stayed unmatched. The CDR3 sequence is 14 residues long. Here the CDR3 reads CASSAGTGGYGYTF. Written as DNA, the CDR3 is TGCGCCAGCAGCGCCGGGACAGGTGGCTATGGCTACACCTTC.